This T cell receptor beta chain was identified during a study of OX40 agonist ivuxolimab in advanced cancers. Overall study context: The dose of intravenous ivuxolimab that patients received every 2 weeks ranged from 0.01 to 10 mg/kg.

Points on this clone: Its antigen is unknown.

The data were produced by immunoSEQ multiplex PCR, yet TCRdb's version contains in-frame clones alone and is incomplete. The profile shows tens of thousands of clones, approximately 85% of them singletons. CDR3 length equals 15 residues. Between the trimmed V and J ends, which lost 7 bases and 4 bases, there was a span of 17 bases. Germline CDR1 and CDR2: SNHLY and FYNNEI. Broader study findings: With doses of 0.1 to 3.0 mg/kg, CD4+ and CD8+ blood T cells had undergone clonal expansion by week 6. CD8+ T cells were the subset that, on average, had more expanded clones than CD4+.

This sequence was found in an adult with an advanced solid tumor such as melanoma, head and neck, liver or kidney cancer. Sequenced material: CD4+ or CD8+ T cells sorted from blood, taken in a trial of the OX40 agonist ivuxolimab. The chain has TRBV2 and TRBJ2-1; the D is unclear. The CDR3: CASIPFRWQYNEQFF. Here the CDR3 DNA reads TGTGCCAGCATTCCTTTCCGCTGGCAATACAATGAGCAGTTCTTC.